This T cell receptor (beta chain) was sequenced during a study of CD4 T cells in relation to SARS-CoV-2 and coronaviruses. CDR3 size: 16 residues. Germline V lookup: CDR1 SGDLS, CDR2 YYNGEE. J was trimmed by 4 bases and V by 0 bases; bases with no gene match: 7. CD4+ T cells from unexposed donors were obtained before the COVID-19 pandemic (2011-2018). CD4 enrichment then naive enrichment separated naive from memory CD4+ cells. Profiled with immunoSEQ multiplex PCR; TCRdb holds only in-frame clones, not every one. This table holds approximately 70,000 clones, over 85% found once. Sequencing was performed on naive CD4+ T cells from PBMCs. Subset meaning: naive CD4+ T cells isolated by negative enrichment. The gene calls are TRBV9 and TRBJ2-3; 8 nucleotides match TRBD1. This TCR came from a human donor in good health. In DNA form, the CDR3 reads TGTGCCAGCAGCGTAGCAGGGCAGGGGGCTTCAGATACGCAGTATTTT. Its protein is CASSVAGQGASDTQYF. The full variable domain, completed using reference TRBV9 and TRBJ2-3, is DSGVTQTPKHLITATGQRVTLRCSPRSGDLSVYWYQQSLDQGLQFLIQYYNGEERAKGNILERFSAQQFPDLHSELNLSSLELGDSALYFCASSVAGQGASDTQYFGPGTRLTVL.